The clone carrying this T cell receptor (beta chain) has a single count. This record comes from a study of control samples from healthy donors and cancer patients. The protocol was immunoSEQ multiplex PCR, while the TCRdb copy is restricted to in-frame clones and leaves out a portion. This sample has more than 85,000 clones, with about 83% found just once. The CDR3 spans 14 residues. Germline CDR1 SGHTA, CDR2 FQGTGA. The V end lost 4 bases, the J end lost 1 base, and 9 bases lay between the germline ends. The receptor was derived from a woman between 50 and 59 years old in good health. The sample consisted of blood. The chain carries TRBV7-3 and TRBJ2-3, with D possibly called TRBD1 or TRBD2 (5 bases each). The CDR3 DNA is TGTGCCAGCAGCTGGGGACCTGGCACAGATACGCAGTATTTT. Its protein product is CASSWGPGTDTQYF.